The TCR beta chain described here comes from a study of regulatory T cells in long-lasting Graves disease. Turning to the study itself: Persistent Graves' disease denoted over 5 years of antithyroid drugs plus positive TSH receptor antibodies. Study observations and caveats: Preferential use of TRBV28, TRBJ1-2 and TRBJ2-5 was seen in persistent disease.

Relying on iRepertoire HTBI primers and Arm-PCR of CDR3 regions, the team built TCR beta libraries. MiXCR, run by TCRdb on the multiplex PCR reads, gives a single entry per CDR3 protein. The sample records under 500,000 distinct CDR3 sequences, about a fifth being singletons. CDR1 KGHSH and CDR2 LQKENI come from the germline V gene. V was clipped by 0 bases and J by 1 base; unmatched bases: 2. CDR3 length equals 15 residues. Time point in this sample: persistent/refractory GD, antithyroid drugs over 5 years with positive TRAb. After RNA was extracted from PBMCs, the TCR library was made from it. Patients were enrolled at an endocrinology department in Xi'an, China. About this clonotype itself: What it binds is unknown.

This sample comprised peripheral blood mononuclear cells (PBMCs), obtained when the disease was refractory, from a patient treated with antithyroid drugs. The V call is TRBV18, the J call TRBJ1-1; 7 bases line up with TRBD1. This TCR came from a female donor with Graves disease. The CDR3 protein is CASSPPTGTNTEAFF. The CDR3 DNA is TGTGCCAGCTCACCACCGACAGGGACGAACACTGAAGCTTTCTTT.